Below are 17 T cell receptor beta chains sequenced from a single sample in a study of somatic mutations in cytotoxic T cells in rheumatoid arthritis. Some clones are missing from TCRdb's copy, which holds only in-frame ones; the method was immunoSEQ multiplex PCR. This table has 8,000 to 8,500 clones, roughly 75% appearing once. The sample consisted of CD8+ T cells sorted from blood. These receptors came from an adult with rheumatoid arthritis.

In DNA form, the CDR3 reads TGCGCCACCCGCGGGACTAGCGGGGACCAAGAGACCCAGTACTTC. Protein: CATRGTSGDQETQYF. The chain couples TRBV5-1 to TRBJ2-5; TRBD2 aligns across 13 bases. The CDR3 totals 15 residues. The V segment lost 9 bases and the J segment 0 bases; nucleotides outside the gene matches: 5. Germline-derived CDR1 and CDR2 are SGHRS and YFSETQ.

The gene calls are TRBV11-2 and TRBJ1-1, with 7 bases lining up with TRBD1. V gave up 4 bases and J gave up 10 bases; unmatched junction bases: 12. The CDR3 sequence is 14 residues long. Germline V gene data show CDR1 as SGHAT and CDR2 as FQNNGV. The CDR3 protein is CASSSIDRASGAFF. CDR3 bases: TGTGCCAGCAGCTCTATAGACAGGGCCAGTGGAGCTTTCTTT.

The V gene is TRBV28, the J gene TRBJ2-2; D ambiguous. This CDR3 is 14 amino acids long. Looked up from germline, CDR1 is MDHEN and CDR2 is SYDVKM. V shed 3 bases and J shed 2 bases, with 7 bases lying between them. This chain's CDR3 is CASSFARNTGELFF. The CDR3 nucleotides read TGTGCCAGCAGTTTTGCGAGAAACACCGGGGAGCTGTTTTTT. The complete variable domain, with remaining parts taken from reference TRBV28 and TRBJ2-2, reads DVKVTQSSRYLVKRTGEKVFLECVQDMDHENMFWYRQDPGLGLRLIYFSYDVKMKEKGDIPEGYSVSREKKERFSLILESASTNQTSMYLCASSFARNTGELFFGEGSRLTVL.

The chain recombines TRBV27 with TRBJ2-1; possibly TRBD1 or TRBD2 for D (5 bases each). This CDR3 is 15 amino acids long. CDR1 and CDR2 from the germline V gene are MNHEY and SMNVEV (reference sequence). Trimming stripped 4 bases from V and 0 bases from J, with 10 bases between. In DNA, the CDR3 is TGTGCCAGCAGTTATGTGGGACGCTCCTACAATGAGCAGTTCTTC. Its translation is CASSYVGRSYNEQFF.

In this sample, this clone turned up once. The chain uses TRBV6-5 and TRBJ2-2; tentative D call: TRBD2 (7 bases). Deletions cut 6 bases from V and 6 bases from J, with 11 bases between. Germline-derived CDR1 and CDR2 are MNHEY and SVGAGI. The CDR3 is 13 amino acids. CDR3 protein: CASSPGGPGELFF. The CDR3 nucleotides read TGTGCCAGCAGCCCCGGGGGGCCCGGGGAGCTGTTTTTT.

V gene TRBV28 combines with J gene TRBJ1-4; a possible D gene is TRBD1 (5 bases). Trimming shortened V by 6 bases and J by 3 bases, and 14 bases separated the two germline ends. Germline V gene sequence: CDR1 MDHEN, CDR2 SYDVKM. The CDR3 is 15 amino acids. The CDR3 DNA reads TGTGCCAGCAGCCCGAGCGGGGGTCCTAATGAAAAACTGTTTTTT. Residues: CASSPSGGPNEKLFF.

Regarding this clone: One end of the junction does not line up with germline, which may come from a read error. V is TRBV7-7 and J is TRBJ2-5, with TRBD2 matching 7 bases. The CDR3 totals 15 residues. CDR1 is SSHAT and CDR2 is FNYEAQ in the germline V gene (reference sequence). The CDR3 is CASSHKGRDQETQYF. As DNA, the CDR3 is TGTGCTAGCAGCCATAAGGGGAGGGACCAAGAGACCCAGTACTTC.

This clone was detected a few times. The rearrangement links TRBV30 to TRBJ2-3; D perhaps matches TRBD1 (5 bases). V lost 2 bases, J lost 0 bases, and 12 bases lay in between. The V gene's germline CDR1 is GTSNPN and CDR2 SVGIG (reference sequence). The CDR3 extends over 15 amino acids. Here the CDR3 DNA reads TGTGCCTGGAGTTGGACACCCATTAGCACAGATACGCAGTATTTT. Encoded protein: CAWSWTPISTDTQYF.

This clone was seen once. The chain carries TRBV7-8 and TRBJ1-1; unclear D gene. The V gene lost 2 bases and the J gene lost 2 bases, with 15 bases spanning the gap. The CDR3 is 16 amino acids. CDR1 is SGHVS, CDR2 FQNEAQ, per germline. The DNA for the CDR3 is TGTGCCAGCAGCTTATTTGACTCATCAGGAAACACTGAAGCTTTCTTT. Its protein is CASSLFDSSGNTEAFF.

The gene calls are TRBV7-8 and TRBJ1-1; 7 nucleotides match TRBD1. The length of the CDR3 is 15 residues. The germline V gene encodes CDR1 SGHVS and CDR2 FQNEAQ. J gave up 1 base and V 5 bases, and 7 bases lay outside the gene matches. In DNA form, the CDR3 reads TGTGCCAGCAGCCAGATCCGACAGGGGAACACTGAAGCTTTCTTT. Translating gives CASSQIRQGNTEAFF.

The V gene is TRBV4-2, the J gene TRBJ2-1, with a weak D call TRBD2 (5 bases). Trimming pared 2 bases from V and 8 bases from J, leaving 16 bases between. The V gene's germline CDR1 is LGHNA and CDR2 YNFKEQ. CDR3 length: 15 residues. CDR3 in DNA: TGTGCCAGCAGCCAAAGATTTACTAGTCTCTATGAGCAGTTCTTC. This encodes CASSQRFTSLYEQFF.

The chain has TRBV2 and TRBJ2-7, with D possibly matching TRBD1 (7 bases). This CDR3 has 13 amino acids. With 10 bases removed from V and 6 bases from J, the gap between germline ends came to 19 bases. Germline CDR1 is SNHLY and CDR2 is FYNNEI. CDR3 sequence: CAIRDRLGSEQYF. In DNA form, the CDR3 reads TGTGCCATCCGGGACAGACTAGGGTCCGAGCAGTACTTC.

The chain is built from TRBV28 and TRBJ1-2; no firm D call. The V end lost 3 bases, the J end lost 4 bases, and 9 bases lay between the germline ends. The CDR3 spans 13 residues. Germline-derived CDR1 and CDR2 are MDHEN and SYDVKM. CDR3 nucleotide sequence: TGTGCCAGCAGTTTTGGGGAAACCTATGGCTACACCTTC. Translated: CASSFGETYGYTF.

This rearrangement joins TRBV30 to TRBJ1-5, with unresolved D. Germline-derived CDR1 and CDR2 are GTSNPN and SVGIG (reference sequence). V shed 2 bases and J shed 2 bases, with 10 bases lying between them. The CDR3 has 14 amino acids. CDR3 in amino acids: CAWSSWSGNQPQHF. CDR3 bases: TGTGCCTGGAGTTCATGGTCCGGCAATCAGCCCCAGCATTTT.

This rearrangement joins TRBV19 to TRBJ1-1; TRBD1 is a possible D gene (6 bases). The length of the CDR3 is 18 residues. The germline V gene encodes CDR1 LNHDA and CDR2 SQIVND (reference sequence). The V gene lost 4 bases and the J gene lost 0 bases, with 21 bases spanning the gap. CDR3 nucleotide sequence: TGTGCCAGTAGTAGCCTTTTAGGGGGTGACGGGGTGAACACTGAAGCTTTCTTT. It is translated as CASSSLLGGDGVNTEAFF.

The J gene is TRBJ1-6, the V gene TRBV6-5; D remains unclear. The CDR3 spans 11 residues. V was shortened by 11 bases and J by 9 bases, with 11 bases between the two germline ends. Germline values: CDR1 MNHEY, CDR2 SVGAGI. In nucleotides, the CDR3 is TGTGCCGTCGGGGAGGGTTCACCCCTCCACTTT. Its protein is CAVGEGSPLHF.

V and J are TRBV19 and TRBJ1-5; D is uncertain. Per the germline V gene, CDR1 is LNHDA and CDR2 is SQIVND (reference sequence). This CDR3 region has 15 residues. V lost 7 bases and J lost 1, with 14 bases in between. CDR3 nucleotides: TGTGCCAGTACCTCGTTCGATGGGAGCAATCAGCCCCAGCATTTT. This translates into CASTSFDGSNQPQHF.